Each of the 12 T cell receptor beta chains below was sequenced from the same sample in a study of T-cell reconstitution after alpha-beta-depleted transplantation in children. The TCRbeta library incorporated unique molecular identifiers. A single record per CDR3 protein comes from TCRdb applying MiXCR to the PCR reads. The profile shows 600,000 to 800,000 distinct CDR3 sequences, around 14% of them singletons. This specimen consisted of PBMCs, obtained before TCRalphabeta/CD19-depleted stem cell transplant. Source of these receptors: a girl aged 2-10 years with congenital amegakaryocytic thrombocytopenia, due to receive a stem cell transplant.

This clonotype was seen ten or more times. This rearrangement joins TRBV5-1 to TRBJ2-2; no clear D. CDR3 length: 17 residues. V was clipped by 0 bases and J by 4 bases, with 16 bases between them. In germline, CDR1 is SGHRS, CDR2 YFSETQ. CDR3 DNA: TGCGCCAGCAGCTTGGGGCCAGTTGAGGATCTCACCGGGGAGCTGTTTTTT. It is translated as CASSLGPVEDLTGELFF.

This clonotype has a handful of counts. The chain uses TRBV12-3 or TRBV12-4 and TRBJ2-6; no reliable D call. V shed 3 bases and J shed 2 bases, with 8 bases lying between them. The CDR3 loop spans 15 amino acids. CDR3 residues: CASSFYRAGANVLTF. In nucleotides, the CDR3 is TGTGCCAGCAGTTTTTACAGAGCTGGGGCCAACGTCCTGACTTTC.

This clonotype was seen ten or more times. The chain is built from TRBV20-1 and TRBJ2-1; possibly TRBD1 for D (6 bases). The V gene lost 5 bases and the J gene lost 5 bases, with 16 bases spanning the gap. From germline, CDR1 is DFQATT and CDR2 SNEGSKA (reference sequence). The CDR3 consists of 14 residues. In DNA, the CDR3 is TGCAGTGCTGCCGGGACAACAATCCACAATGAGCAGTTCTTC. Protein sequence: CSAAGTTIHNEQFF.

This clonotype has more than one count but fewer than ten. The chain has TRBV20-1 and TRBJ1-5; 7 nucleotides match TRBD1. V shed 3 bases, J shed 7 bases, and the junction held 9 bases outside the gene matches. The CDR3 contains 14 residues. Germline lookup yields CDR1 DFQATT and CDR2 SNEGSKA (reference sequence). The CDR3 DNA reads as TGCAGTGCTAGCCTCGGACAGGAGTTCCAGCCCCAGCATTTT. Protein: CSASLGQEFQPQHF.

This clonotype was seen at least ten times. V usage is TRBV12-3 or TRBV12-4 and J usage is TRBJ1-4; 9 bases agree with TRBD1. CDR3 length equals 13 residues. Trimming cost V 4 bases and J 8 bases; bases outside gene matches: 2. The CDR3 loop is CASSSGTGEKLFF. The DNA of the CDR3 is TGTGCCAGCAGTTCCGGGACAGGGGAAAAACTGTTTTTT.

In this sample, this clonotype turned up a few times. This chain uses TRBV20-1 with TRBJ2-7; no definite D call. CDR3 size: 13 residues. Germline CDR1 and CDR2: DFQATT and SNEGSKA (reference sequence). V lost 0 bases to trimming and J lost 4 bases, with 10 bases between them. In DNA, the CDR3 is TGCAGTGCTAGAGAGGATTTGGAGTACGAGCAGTACTTC. Translation gives CSAREDLEYEQYF.

The chain carries TRBV20-1 and TRBJ2-5; TRBD1 might be the D (5 bases). In germline, CDR1 is DFQATT, CDR2 SNEGSKA (reference sequence). This CDR3 has 12 amino acids. Trimming took 4 bases from V and 3 from J, leaving 9 bases between them. The CDR3 DNA follows: TGCAGTGCTATCCCAGGGAAAGAGACCCAGTACTTC. Translation: CSAIPGKETQYF.

At least ten counts were recorded for this clonotype. J is TRBJ2-7 and V is TRBV12-3 or TRBV12-4; D call uncertain. Trimming left V 6 bases short and J 2 bases short, with 8 bases between. The CDR3 is made up of 12 amino acids. The CDR3 sequence: CASSDGPYEQYF. The CDR3 bases are TGTGCCAGCAGCGACGGCCCCTACGAGCAGTACTTC.

The chain uses TRBV20-1 and TRBJ1-1; no clear D. The CDR3 contains 13 residues. Trimming left V 4 bases short and J 0 bases short, with 9 bases between. CDR1 DFQATT and CDR2 SNEGSKA come from the germline V gene (reference sequence). This CDR3 is CSAMDQLNTEAFF. The CDR3 coding sequence is TGCAGTGCTATGGACCAACTGAACACTGAAGCTTTCTTT.

The V gene is TRBV30, the J gene TRBJ1-2; D remains unclear. CDR3 length equals 13 residues. The V and J ends lost 3 bases and 3 bases respectively, with 11 bases between them. Per germline, CDR1 GTSNPN and CDR2 SVGIG (reference sequence). The CDR3 region is CAWSPWTDYGYTF. CDR3 nucleotide sequence: TGTGCCTGGAGCCCCTGGACGGACTATGGCTACACCTTC.

This clonotype was recorded many times. V is TRBV7-2 and J is TRBJ2-3; D not resolved. Trimming shortened V by 0 bases and J by 1 base, and 8 bases separated the two germline ends. This CDR3 is built from 15 residues. Germline V gene sequence: CDR1 SGHTA, CDR2 FQGNSA. CDR3 sequence reads: CASSLALPGTDTQYF. Written as DNA, the CDR3 is TGTGCCAGCAGCTTAGCCCTCCCCGGCACAGATACGCAGTATTTT. Drawing the rest from reference TRBV7-2 and TRBJ2-3, the complete variable domain is GAGVSQSPSNKVTEKGKDVELRCDPISGHTALYWYRQSLGQGLEFLIYFQGNSAPDKSGLPSDRFSAERTGGSVSTLTIQRTQQEDSAVYLCASSLALPGTDTQYFGPGTRLTVL.

This clonotype has more than one count but fewer than ten. The V and J genes are TRBV7-2 and TRBJ1-5, with D unclear. Trimming cost V 1 base and J 6 bases, with 7 bases left between them. The CDR3 runs to 13 residues. Looked up from germline, CDR1 is SGHTA and CDR2 is FQGNSA. For the CDR3, the DNA is TGTGCCAGCAGCTTAGACGAGGTTCAGCCCCAGCATTTT. Its translation is CASSLDEVQPQHF.